This TCR beta chain originates from a study of blood T cells in healthy people across ages. Alongside a J-beta primer mix, a sample-barcoded 5' primer served in a second PCR lasting roughly 6 to 11 cycles. TCRdb reanalysed the 5' RACE reads using MiXCR and keeps one entry per CDR3 protein. Here the sample spans just over 1 million distinct CDR3 sequences, 45% being singletons. Each sample yielded at least 6 million isolated PBMCs. Study-wide results and limits: Researchers report that TCR beta diversity correlated strongly with naive T cell percentage. The long-lived group displayed more naive CD4+ cells, plus higher diversity, than the aged donors did. Bulk PBMC profiling left naive and antigen-experienced comparisons inconclusive.

On this clonotype itself: Its specificity is not known. At one end the junction does not follow the germline gene, possibly because of a read error.

The sequence came from a woman in her fifties or sixties in good health. Sample: blood.

The CDR3 spells CAGSYSRQGYEQYF. CDR3 nucleotides: TGTGCCGGCAGTTACTCCCGACAGGGTTACGAGCAGTACTTC. This chain joins TRBV6-5 and TRBJ2-7; the match to TRBD1 covers 7 bases. The CDR3 sequence is 14 residues long. Germline CDR1 is MNHEY and CDR2 is SVGAGI.